This TCR beta chain originates from a study of early T cells in non-severe SARS-CoV-2 infection. Study-wide context: Unsorted whole-blood RNA was sequenced in bulk, leaving chains unpaired. Regarding the study as a whole: VDJdb matching favored anti-spike CD8 responses, missing private and CD4 specificities.

The protocol attached unique molecular identifiers to individual cDNA molecules. One entry per CDR3 protein results from TCRdb running MiXCR on the 5' RACE reads. The data contain some 46,000 distinct CDR3 sequences, about 9.3% of them seen just once; the ten biggest clones take up about 15%. V dropped 4 bases and J dropped 3; count of bases not matched to a gene: 24. Germline V gene lookup returns CDR1 ENHRY and CDR2 SYGVKD. The CDR3 has 21 residues. On this clonotype itself: Its matching antigen is unknown.

The J gene is TRBJ2-3, the V gene TRBV10-3, with 8 bases fitting TRBD2. The sequence was collected from an adult who was a healthcare worker with PCR-confirmed SARS-CoV-2 infection or an uninfected control (not recorded which). The sequencing input was whole blood. CDR3 sequence (DNA): TGTGCCATCAGTGGACCTATCACCGGGACTAGGGGGGGAGCTTTTACAGATACGCAGTATTTT. Residues: CAISGPITGTRGGAFTDTQYF.